The sequence of this T cell receptor beta chain was determined in a study of blood T cell repertoires in COVID-19. The V and J ends lost 5 bases and 6 bases, in that order; junction bases with no gene match: 11. CDR3 length: 15 amino acids. The germline V gene has CDR1 SGHTA and CDR2 FQGNSA. How the authors handled the data: Nucleated cell number was recorded as an estimate derived from reference gene primer amplification. Profiling relied on immunoSEQ multiplex PCR, and the TCRdb table lists in-frame clones only, not all of them. V and J calls and clone size are given by that table; D and trimming were obtained from the DNA. This sample has 46,000 or so clones; approximately 88% occur once, and the top ten carry less than 8.5%.

Material: peripheral blood. The receptor was isolated from a man aged 50-59 years with acute or convalescent COVID-19. The chain uses TRBV7-2 and TRBJ2-3, with 7 nucleotides matching TRBD2. The CDR3 sequence is CASSRVGGSPDTQYF. The CDR3 coding sequence is TGTGCCAGCAGCAGGGTAGGCGGGAGTCCGGATACGCAGTATTTT.